These 30 T cell receptor beta chains share one sample of origin, sequenced in a study of shared clonotypes between healthy human individuals. TCRdb's copy holds only in-frame clones and misses some; the assay was immunoSEQ multiplex PCR. The sample shows over 2 million clones, 85% to 95% of them seen only once. The sample consisted of naive CD4+ T cells sorted from blood. Described subset: CD45RA+ positively selected. These receptors were taken from a man aged 18 to 35 in good health.

V is TRBV9 and J is TRBJ2-3; 11 nucleotides match TRBD2. CDR1 SGDLS and CDR2 YYNGEE come from the germline V gene. With V trimmed by 0 bases and J by 8 bases, 17 bases remained unmatched. The CDR3 length is 19 residues. The CDR3 loop is CASSVATSGGLQPKGTQYF. The CDR3 DNA sequence: TGTGCCAGCAGCGTAGCCACTAGCGGGGGCTTGCAGCCTAAGGGTACGCAGTATTTT.

Here the CDR3 reads CASSRLAGGKGNIQYF. The CDR3 DNA reads as TGCGCCAGCAGCCGACTAGCGGGGGGGAAGGGAAACATTCAGTACTTC. This chain connects TRBV4-1 to TRBJ2-4; TRBD2 agrees at 14 bases. With V trimmed by 4 bases and J by 6 bases, 5 bases remained unmatched. Germline V gives CDR1 MGHRA, CDR2 YSYEKL. The CDR3 is made up of 16 amino acids.

This clone has just one count. The CDR3 nucleotides read TGTGCCAGTAGTATGGGTAGGGGCAAGGCCTACGAGCAGTACTTC. This sequence encodes CASSMGRGKAYEQYF. This rearrangement joins TRBV19 to TRBJ2-7; D perhaps matches TRBD1 (5 bases). There are 15 residues in the CDR3. Germline assignment: CDR1 LNHDA and CDR2 SQIVND (reference sequence). The V and J ends lost 3 bases and 2 bases respectively, with 14 bases between them.

Notes on this clone: Other DNA variants within this sample encode the same CDR3. This chain joins TRBV6-6 and TRBJ1-3, with TRBD1 as a possible D gene (5 bases). Trimming took 3 bases from V and 1 from J, leaving 10 bases between them. CDR1 and CDR2 (germline): MNHNY, SVGAGI (reference sequence). The length of the CDR3 is 15 residues. CDR3 DNA sequence: TGTGCCAGCAGTTATACAGGAAGTTCTGGAAACACCATATATTTT. Its translation is CASSYTGSSGNTIYF.

This clone was recorded once. The chain joins TRBV7-9 to TRBJ2-1, with a possible D match to TRBD2 (6 bases). The CDR3 has 14 residues. Germline CDR1 SEHNR, CDR2 FQNEAQ (reference sequence). With 0 bases removed from V and 7 bases from J, the gap between germline ends came to 10 bases. CDR3 loop: CASSLAAGWNEQFF. Written as DNA, the CDR3 is TGTGCCAGCAGCTTAGCAGCGGGTTGGAATGAGCAGTTCTTC.

In the case of this clone: One end of the junction is discordant with germline, which a read error may explain. The chain combines TRBV6-1 with TRBJ1-5, with 9 bases identical to TRBD1. The CDR3 spans 15 residues. Germline CDR1 reads MNHNS; CDR2 reads SASEGT. The CDR3 protein is CASTEQGATNQPQHF. DNA of the CDR3: TGTGCCAGCACTGAACAGGGGGCCACCAATCAGCCCCAGCATTTT.

The J gene is TRBJ2-7, the V gene TRBV2; tentative D call: TRBD1 (6 bases). Germline CDR1 is SNHLY and CDR2 is FYNNEI. The CDR3 runs to 14 residues. V lost 6 bases and J 2 bases, leaving 14 bases between the germline ends. CDR3 DNA: TGTGCCAGCAGCGAAACAGGGTTTGCCTACGAGCAGTACTTC. It specifies CASSETGFAYEQYF.

The rearrangement joins TRBV2 to TRBJ1-4; 7 bases are shared with TRBD1. The V segment lost 5 bases and the J segment 8 bases; nucleotides outside the gene matches: 5. CDR1 and CDR2 from the germline V gene are SNHLY and FYNNEI. The CDR3 is made up of 13 amino acids. In DNA, the CDR3 is TGTGCCAGCAGTAGGGGGCGCGGGGAAAAACTGTTTTTT. Its protein is CASSRGRGEKLFF. Full variable domain (outside the CDR3, taken from reference TRBV2 and TRBJ1-4): EPEVTQTPSHQVTQMGQEVILRCVPISNHLYFYWYRQILGQKVEFLVSFYNNEISEKSEIFDDQFSVERPDGSNFTLKIRSTKLEDSAMYFCASSRGRGEKLFFGSGTQLSVL.

J is TRBJ2-7 and V is TRBV30; TRBD2 aligns across 15 bases. The V gene end was trimmed by 2 bases and the J gene end by 5 bases; junction bases not matched to a gene: 7. This CDR3 has 16 amino acids. CDR1 GTSNPN and CDR2 SVGIG come from the germline V gene (reference sequence). The CDR3 loop is CAWSYGLAGGPNEQYF. CDR3 coding DNA: TGTGCCTGGAGTTACGGACTAGCGGGAGGGCCGAACGAGCAGTACTTC.

The chain is built from TRBV4-1 and TRBJ2-1; the D is unclear. Looked up from germline, CDR1 is MGHRA and CDR2 is YSYEKL. The ends were cut back, 1 base at V and 8 bases at J, with 3 bases in the middle. The CDR3 extends over 11 amino acids. CDR3 protein: CASSQGYEQFF. In nucleotides, the CDR3 is TGCGCCAGCAGCCAAGGCTATGAGCAGTTCTTC.

The V and J genes are TRBV28 and TRBJ2-7, with D tentatively TRBD2 (6 bases). There are 13 residues in the CDR3. Germline assignment: CDR1 MDHEN and CDR2 SYDVKM. V was trimmed by 4 bases and J by 12 bases, leaving 19 bases between them. The chain's CDR3 is CASSSAIGTFPYF. CDR3 in DNA: TGTGCCAGCAGTTCCGCAATCGGGACTTTTCCGTACTTC.

The rearrangement links TRBV7-3 to TRBJ2-1; TRBD1 is a possible D gene (6 bases). CDR3 length: 18 amino acids. CDR1 is SGHTA and CDR2 is FQGTGA in the germline V gene. Deletions cut 5 bases from V and 6 bases from J, with 26 bases between. The CDR3 DNA is TGTGCCAGCAGCCTAAATCCCCAACAGGGCGGAACGGTCAATGAGCAGTTCTTC. This encodes CASSLNPQQGGTVNEQFF.

The chain combines TRBV9 with TRBJ2-3; TRBD2 matches at 13 bases. The germline V gene has CDR1 SGDLS and CDR2 YYNGEE. The junction had 14 bases not matched to a gene; V was cut back by 3 bases and J by 4 bases. The CDR3 consists of 19 residues. CDR3 sequence reads: CASSAAVSGTSGIADTQYF. The CDR3 coding sequence is TGTGCCAGCAGCGCTGCTGTTTCCGGGACTAGCGGGATTGCAGATACGCAGTATTTT.

This clone was seen once. The V and J genes are TRBV11-3 and TRBJ2-1, with unresolved D. V was pared by 5 bases and J by 1 base, with 15 bases between. CDR1 is SGHNT and CDR2 is YENEEA in the germline V gene. The CDR3 contains 16 residues. The CDR3 bases are TGTGCCAGCAGCATTAGACTCAGTCCATCCTACAATGAGCAGTTCTTC. Its translation is CASSIRLSPSYNEQFF.

In nucleotides, the CDR3 is TGTGCCAGCAGCGTAGGGGACGGGAACTATGGCTACACCTTC. As protein: CASSVGDGNYGYTF. The chain couples TRBV2 to TRBJ1-2, with a tentative D call TRBD1 (5 bases). Per germline, CDR1 SNHLY and CDR2 FYNNEI. The CDR3 is 14 residues long. Trimming removed 6 bases at V and 2 bases at J, with 13 bases between.

The V call is TRBV28, the J call TRBJ1-4, with TRBD1 matching 8 bases. V shed 6 bases and J 6 bases; nucleotides not matched to a gene: 6. Per the germline V gene, CDR1 is MDHEN and CDR2 is SYDVKM. The CDR3 extends over 14 amino acids. The CDR3: CASSDLTGDEKLFF. The CDR3 DNA reads as TGTGCCAGCAGCGACCTGACAGGGGATGAAAAACTGTTTTTT.

This clone was found once. This chain connects TRBV14 to TRBJ2-5, with D perhaps TRBD2 (6 bases). In germline, CDR1 is SGHDN, CDR2 FVKESK. The CDR3 spans 16 residues. V lost 1 base and J 4 bases, leaving 16 bases between the germline ends. The CDR3 reads CASSQGVGTSTETQYF. The CDR3 DNA sequence: TGTGCCAGCAGCCAAGGAGTGGGAACTAGCACAGAGACCCAGTACTTC.

Regarding this clone: At one of its ends the junction is not consistent with the germline gene, which may arise from a read error. The chain carries TRBV7-7 and TRBJ2-5; 7 nucleotides match TRBD2. This CDR3 comprises 16 residues. Looked up from germline, CDR1 is SSHAT and CDR2 is FNYEAQ (reference sequence). CDR3 coding DNA: TGTGCTAGCAGCCCCGGGGGGTTCCCAACTCAAGAGACCCAGTACTTC. Translating gives CASSPGGFPTQETQYF.

The chain carries TRBV27 and TRBJ1-4; D unresolved. CDR3 length: 13 amino acids. Trimming removed 8 bases at V and 1 base at J, with 8 bases between. Germline CDR1 MNHEY, CDR2 SMNVEV (reference sequence). CDR3 bases: TGTGCCAGCGGCGATCTAACTAATGAAAAACTGTTTTTT. Translation: CASGDLTNEKLFF. The whole variable domain, filled in from reference TRBV27 and TRBJ1-4, reads EAQVTQNPRYLITVTGKKLTVTCSQNMNHEYMSWYRQDPGLGLRQIYYSMNVEVTDKGDVPEGYKVSRKEKRNFPLILESPSPNQTSLYFCASGDLTNEKLFFGSGTQLSVL.

The chain combines TRBV30 with TRBJ1-1; unclear D gene. Germline V gene lookup returns CDR1 GTSNPN and CDR2 SVGIG (reference sequence). Trimming pared 3 bases from V and 6 bases from J, leaving 11 bases between. The length of the CDR3 is 12 residues. The CDR3 DNA reads as TGTGCCTGGAGCGGCACGAGGTCTGAAGCTTTCTTT. Its protein product is CAWSGTRSEAFF.

The chain couples TRBV5-1 to TRBJ2-5, with a weak D call TRBD1 (6 bases). From germline, CDR1 is SGHRS and CDR2 YFSETQ. This CDR3 comprises 13 residues. With 6 bases removed from V and 3 bases from J, the gap between germline ends came to 12 bases. The CDR3 spells CASNDRTEETQYF. The CDR3 DNA follows: TGCGCCAGCAACGACCGGACAGAAGAGACCCAGTACTTC.

CDR3 nucleotide sequence: TGTGCCAGCAAGCAGGGATTTGGAGATGGCTACACCTTC. Translated, it gives CASKQGFGDGYTF. This chain uses TRBV6-6 with TRBJ1-2; possible D gene TRBD1, 5 bases. Germline CDR1 is MNHNY and CDR2 is SVGAGI (reference sequence). This CDR3 is 13 amino acids long. V lost 7 bases and J lost 6, with 15 bases in between.

The genes are TRBV2 and TRBJ2-6; 8 bases fit TRBD1. The CDR3 has 17 amino acids. V shed 5 bases, J shed 0 bases, and the junction held 6 bases outside the gene matches. Germline V CDR1 and CDR2: SNHLY, FYNNEI. The CDR3 DNA is TGTGCCAGCAGTTTACAGGGGGGTATCTCTGGGGCCAACGTCCTGACTTTC. Protein sequence: CASSLQGGISGANVLTF.

The chain links TRBV7-2 to TRBJ2-7; D may be TRBD1 (6 bases). The CDR3 totals 14 residues. Germline-derived CDR1 and CDR2 are SGHTA and FQGNSA. V lost 7 bases, J lost 4 bases, and 17 bases lay in between. The CDR3, as DNA: TGTGCCAGCAACCTACAGGGACCCTCTTACGAGCAGTACTTC. Residues: CASNLQGPSYEQYF.

The chain combines TRBV7-2 with TRBJ2-3; D possibly corresponds to TRBD2 (6 bases). Trimming pared 4 bases from V and 10 bases from J, leaving 9 bases between. CDR3 length equals 11 residues. The germline V gene has CDR1 SGHTA and CDR2 FQGNSA. The CDR3, as DNA: TGTGCCAGCAGCTCGGGGGTGGCGCAGTATTTT. Translated, it gives CASSSGVAQYF.

J is TRBJ2-7 and V is TRBV6-5; D is possibly TRBD1 (5 bases). This CDR3 comprises 11 residues. The V gene's germline CDR1 is MNHEY and CDR2 SVGAGI. V gave up 6 bases and J gave up 6 bases, with 9 bases separating them. The CDR3 DNA reads as TGTGCCAGCAGCCGACAGAGCGAGCAGTACTTC. The encoded protein is CASSRQSEQYF.

This sequence joins TRBV6-1 and TRBJ1-2, with a weak D call TRBD1 (5 bases). CDR1 is MNHNS and CDR2 is SASEGT in the germline V gene. The CDR3 consists of 15 residues. Between the trimmed V and J ends, which lost 3 bases and 5 bases, there was a span of 16 bases. In nucleotides, the CDR3 is TGTGCCAGCAGTGATACAGGAGGAGCACGTTATGGCTACACCTTC. It codes for CASSDTGGARYGYTF.

The genes are TRBV2 and TRBJ1-5; D remains unclear. Looked up from germline, CDR1 is SNHLY and CDR2 is FYNNEI. Deletions cut 2 bases from V and 2 bases from J, with 10 bases between. The CDR3 has 15 amino acids. The CDR3 DNA reads as TGTGCCAGCAGTGAATTGGTCTCGGGCAATCAGCCCCAGCATTTT. Its translation: CASSELVSGNQPQHF.

The V call is TRBV6-5, the J call TRBJ1-1; D possibly corresponds to TRBD1 (5 bases). The ends were cut back, 0 bases at V and 5 bases at J, with 13 bases in the middle. CDR3 length: 15 residues. Germline CDR1 is MNHEY and CDR2 is SVGAGI. Written as DNA, the CDR3 is TGTGCCAGCAGTTACTCCCCCGGGGGGTATACTGAAGCTTTCTTT. Its protein is CASSYSPGGYTEAFF.

The chain recombines TRBV27 with TRBJ2-2, with a tentative D call TRBD1 (5 bases). CDR1 and CDR2 from the germline V gene are MNHEY and SMNVEV (reference sequence). This CDR3 region has 16 residues. V lost 0 bases, J lost 3 bases, and 11 bases lay in between. The CDR3 DNA is TGTGCCAGCAGTTTATCTAGGCAGGGTTACACCGGGGAGCTGTTTTTT. This gives the protein CASSLSRQGYTGELFF.